These 11 T cell receptor beta chains came from one sample sequenced in a study of T cells in Graves' hyperthyroidism and ophthalmopathy. The CDR3 regions of TCR beta were amplified from RNA transcripts. With the HTBI primer set, the TCR CDR3 went through a first round of RT-PCR. TCRdb recomputed calls from the multiplex PCR reads with MiXCR, one row per CDR3 protein. The sample gives about 250,000 distinct CDR3 sequences, 20% to 25% of which show up once; around two thirds is in the top ten. Material: blood. Every receptor here comes from a young man with Graves' ophthalmopathy.

This clonotype was detected many times. V is TRBV6-5 and J is TRBJ1-1; D unresolved. CDR1 is MNHEY, CDR2 SVGAGI, per germline. The CDR3 covers 14 residues. V lost 2 bases and J 2 bases, leaving 9 bases between the germline ends. The chain's CDR3 is CASSYGSYNTEAFF. CDR3 nucleotides: TGTGCCAGCAGTTACGGCAGCTACAACACTGAAGCTTTCTTT.

The chain links TRBV6-1 to TRBJ1-1; 9 bases align to TRBD1. This CDR3 is built from 13 residues. Losses at the gene ends were 4 bases for V and 8 bases for J; bases not matched to a gene: 5. Per germline, CDR1 MNHNS and CDR2 SASEGT. CDR3 sequence reads: CASSGSTGGEAFF. Written as DNA, the CDR3 is TGTGCCAGCAGTGGCTCGACAGGGGGGGAAGCTTTCTTT.

V and J are TRBV12-3 or TRBV12-4 and TRBJ2-2; perhaps TRBD1 as D (5 bases). The CDR3 contains 15 residues. Between the trimmed V and J ends, which lost 3 bases and 0 bases, there was a span of 8 bases. The CDR3 region is CASSFRTPNTGELFF. In nucleotides, the CDR3 is TGTGCCAGCAGTTTCAGGACACCGAACACCGGGGAGCTGTTTTTT.

The chain couples TRBV7-9 to TRBJ1-1; maybe TRBD1 (6 bases). CDR3 length: 14 residues. Trimming pared 5 bases from V and 7 bases from J, leaving 17 bases between. CDR1 is SEHNR, CDR2 FQNEAQ, per germline (reference sequence). The CDR3 loop reads CASSPEGTFNEAFF. CDR3 bases: TGTGCCAGCAGCCCGGAGGGGACATTTAATGAAGCTTTCTTT.

This rearrangement joins TRBV6-1 to TRBJ1-3; possible D gene TRBD1, 6 bases. The V end lost 6 bases, the J end lost 0 bases, and 12 bases lay between the germline ends. The length of the CDR3 is 15 residues. Germline V lookup: CDR1 MNHNS, CDR2 SASEGT. CDR3 sequence (DNA): TGTGCCAGCAGCCAAGGGGGTCCCTCTGGAAACACCATATATTTT. Its protein product is CASSQGGPSGNTIYF.

The V and J genes are TRBV11-1 and TRBJ2-1; 9 nucleotides line up with TRBD2. After removal of 5 bases from V and 3 bases from J, the junction contained 14 bases not matched to a gene. The CDR3 loop spans 18 amino acids. Germline V lookup: CDR1 SGHAT, CDR2 FQDESV (reference sequence). The CDR3 region is CASSPRASGNLFYNEQFF. The CDR3 nucleotides read TGTGCCAGCAGCCCCCGGGCTAGCGGGAACCTTTTCTACAATGAGCAGTTCTTC.

This clonotype was picked up a small number of times. This chain connects TRBV30 to TRBJ1-6; TRBD1 aligns across 7 bases. Germline V gene data show CDR1 as GTSNPN and CDR2 as SVGIG (reference sequence). V gave up 3 bases and J gave up 9 bases; unmatched junction bases: 2. The CDR3 covers 12 residues. CDR3 coding DNA: TGTGCCTGGAGGGGACAGCTTTCACCCCTCCACTTT. Protein sequence: CAWRGQLSPLHF.

The chain combines TRBV19 with TRBJ1-2, with D tentatively TRBD1 (5 bases). Trimming pared 4 bases from V and 0 bases from J, leaving 18 bases between. The CDR3 is 17 amino acids. Germline CDR1 LNHDA, CDR2 SQIVND (reference sequence). The CDR3 region has the DNA TGTGCCAGTAGTACGCATCCCCTCCCGACAGCTAACTATGGCTACACCTTC. Translating gives CASSTHPLPTANYGYTF.

At least ten counts were recorded for this clonotype. CDR3 amino acids: CASRRVTSGYGEQYF. The CDR3 region has the DNA TGTGCCAGCAGAAGAGTGACTAGCGGGTATGGAGAGCAGTACTTC. The J gene is TRBJ2-7, the V gene TRBV2; 10 bases fit TRBD2. Germline assignment: CDR1 SNHLY and CDR2 FYNNEI. V lost 6 bases, J lost 7 bases, and 12 bases stayed unmatched. CDR3 length: 15 amino acids. Filled out from reference TRBV2 and TRBJ2-7, the complete variable domain reads EPEVTQTPSHQVTQMGQEVILRCVPISNHLYFYWYRQILGQKVEFLVSFYNNEISEKSEIFDDQFSVERPDGSNFTLKIRSTKLEDSAMYFCASRRVTSGYGEQYFGPGTRLTVT.

In its sample, this clonotype was seen a few times. The junction departs from the called germline gene at one end, perhaps through a read error. The chain joins TRBV2 to TRBJ2-1, with TRBD1 matching over 10 bases. The CDR3 length is 13 residues. In germline, CDR1 is SNHLY, CDR2 FYNNEI. CDR3 bases: TGTGCCAGCAGCGGCGACCTTAGGGACAGGGGAGTCTTC. Protein product: CASSGDLRDRGVF. Combining the CDR3 with reference TRBV2 and TRBJ2-1 gives the whole variable domain EPEVTQTPSHQVTQMGQEVILRCVPISNHLYFYWYRQILGQKVEFLVSFYNNEISEKSEIFDDQFSVERPDGSNFTLKIRSTKLEDSAMYFCASSGDLRDRGVFGPGTRLTVL.

The table lists this clonotype with many counts. V and J are TRBV11-3 and TRBJ2-7, with 10 bases identical to TRBD2. The CDR3 runs 14 residues. V was clipped by 2 bases and J by 6 bases; unmatched bases: 4. Germline V gene data show CDR1 as SGHNT and CDR2 as YENEEA. CDR3 region: CASSLTSGKSEQYF. Written as DNA, the CDR3 is TGTGCCAGCAGCTTAACTAGCGGGAAGAGCGAGCAGTACTTC.